The 20 T cell receptor beta chains reported below all come from one sample, sequenced in a study of control samples from healthy donors and cancer patients. The table came from immunoSEQ multiplex PCR; TCRdb's copy has only in-frame clones and leaves some out. The sample lists around 130,000 clones; around 92% were seen once. Sequences were obtained from blood. The receptors shown here come from a man aged 50-60 years in good health.

V and J are TRBV6-4 and TRBJ2-1, with 12 bases fitting TRBD2. The CDR3 has 14 amino acids. Trimming at V came to 6 bases and at J to 6 bases, leaving 3 bases not matched to a gene. Germline V gene data show CDR1 as MRHNA and CDR2 as SNTAGT. This CDR3 is CASSSSGGANEQFF. CDR3 coding DNA: TGTGCCAGCAGCTCTAGCGGGGGGGCCAATGAGCAGTTCTTC.

The chain has TRBV7-8 and TRBJ1-1, with D possibly matching TRBD1 (6 bases). Germline V gene sequence: CDR1 SGHVS, CDR2 FQNEAQ. The V and J ends lost 3 bases and 0 bases respectively, with 8 bases between them. The CDR3 covers 14 residues. CDR3 region: CASSFGQMNTEAFF. In DNA, the CDR3 is TGTGCCAGCAGCTTCGGACAGATGAACACTGAAGCTTTCTTT.

The chain employs TRBV18 and TRBJ1-1, with unresolved D. The CDR3 loop spans 16 amino acids. The V gene lost 0 bases and the J gene lost 1 base, with 12 bases spanning the gap. In germline, CDR1 is KGHSH, CDR2 LQKENI. CDR3 sequence reads: CASSPPARMRNTEAFF. CDR3 bases: TGTGCCAGCTCACCACCGGCCAGGATGAGGAACACTGAAGCTTTCTTT.

The rearrangement uses TRBV5-1 and TRBJ2-7; 10 bases align to TRBD1. Germline V gives CDR1 SGHRS, CDR2 YFSETQ. V lost 0 bases to trimming and J lost 4 bases; unmatched junction nucleotides: 4. This CDR3 has 15 residues. This chain's CDR3 is CASSLGQGAHYEQYF. The CDR3 DNA sequence: TGCGCCAGCAGCTTGGGACAGGGGGCGCATTACGAGCAGTACTTC.

The chain combines TRBV30 with TRBJ1-2; D perhaps matches TRBD1 (6 bases). Germline V gives CDR1 GTSNPN, CDR2 SVGIG (reference sequence). The CDR3 covers 13 residues. The ends were cut back, 3 bases at V and 2 bases at J, with 10 bases in the middle. The CDR3 nucleotides read TGTGCCTGGAGGGCAGGGGCCAACTATGGCTACACCTTC. Its protein is CAWRAGANYGYTF.

The chain recombines TRBV30 with TRBJ2-1; D is possibly TRBD1 (6 bases). Germline V CDR1 and CDR2: GTSNPN, SVGIG (reference sequence). The germline V and J ends were trimmed by 4 bases and 4 bases, with 11 bases remaining between them. The CDR3 covers 13 residues. The CDR3: CAWTPGTYNEQFF. CDR3 nucleotide sequence: TGTGCCTGGACCCCAGGGACATACAATGAGCAGTTCTTC.

The chain employs TRBV19 and TRBJ2-2, with D perhaps TRBD1 or TRBD2 (5 bases each). CDR1 is LNHDA and CDR2 is SQIVND in the germline V gene (reference sequence). CDR3 length: 13 amino acids. With 5 bases removed from V and 4 bases from J, the gap between germline ends came to 8 bases. DNA for the CDR3: TGTGCCAGTAGTCGAGGGGCCACCGGGGAGCTGTTTTTT. This gives the protein CASSRGATGELFF.

The chain combines TRBV9 with TRBJ2-2; D is unclear. V gave up 0 bases and J gave up 0 bases, with 9 bases separating them. This CDR3 spans 16 amino acids. Looked up from germline, CDR1 is SGDLS and CDR2 is YYNGEE. CDR3 sequence reads: CASSVVPATNTGELFF. In DNA, the CDR3 is TGTGCCAGCAGCGTAGTCCCGGCAACGAACACCGGGGAGCTGTTTTTT.

This rearrangement joins TRBV2 to TRBJ1-5; possible D gene TRBD1, 6 bases. Trimming took off 6 bases at V and 0 bases at J, with 12 bases between the two ends. Germline CDR1 reads SNHLY; CDR2 reads FYNNEI. The CDR3 is 15 amino acids. CDR3 sequence (DNA): TGTGCCAGCAGACGGACAGACAATAGCAATCAGCCCCAGCATTTT. Protein sequence: CASRRTDNSNQPQHF. The variable domain in full, completed from reference TRBV2 and TRBJ1-5, reads EPEVTQTPSHQVTQMGQEVILRCVPISNHLYFYWYRQILGQKVEFLVSFYNNEISEKSEIFDDQFSVERPDGSNFTLKIRSTKLEDSAMYFCASRRTDNSNQPQHFGDGTRLSIL.

The count of this clone is one. The gene calls are TRBV11-3 and TRBJ2-5, with D unresolved. Trimming removed 4 bases from V and 2 bases from J, with 8 bases in between. In germline, CDR1 is SGHNT, CDR2 YENEEA. The CDR3 is made up of 13 amino acids. This chain's CDR3 is CASSYGSQETQYF. CDR3 coding DNA: TGTGCCAGCAGCTACGGGTCGCAAGAGACCCAGTACTTC.

A single count supports this clone. The V gene is TRBV5-1, the J gene TRBJ1-5, with D perhaps TRBD1 (6 bases). CDR1 is SGHRS and CDR2 is YFSETQ in the germline V gene. CDR3 size: 14 residues. The V and J ends lost 1 base and 6 bases respectively, with 11 bases between them. CDR3 nucleotides: TGCGCCAGCAGCTTGACTGGGGGCACTCAGCCCCAGCATTTT. Translation gives CASSLTGGTQPQHF. Together with reference TRBV5-1 and TRBJ1-5, the CDR3 gives the full variable domain: KAGVTQTPRYLIKTRGQQVTLSCSPISGHRSVSWYQQTPGQGLQFLFEYFSETQRNKGNFPGRFSGRQFSNSRSEMNVSTLELGDSALYLCASSLTGGTQPQHFGDGTRLSIL.

The V and J genes are TRBV29-1 and TRBJ2-1; D call uncertain. From germline, CDR1 is SQVTM and CDR2 ANQGSEA. This CDR3 has 12 residues. Trimming pared 7 bases from V and 7 bases from J, leaving 14 bases between. CDR3 nucleotide sequence: TGCAGCGCCCTCGGACCGAAAAATGAGCAGTTCTTC. Its translation: CSALGPKNEQFF.

The rearrangement uses TRBV2 and TRBJ2-7, with D perhaps assigned TRBD1 or TRBD2 (6 bases each). The germline CDR1 and CDR2 sequences are SNHLY and FYNNEI. V lost 6 bases and J 4 bases, leaving 10 bases between the germline ends. The CDR3 is made up of 12 amino acids. The CDR3 nucleotides read TGTGCCAGCAGCAGAGGGGGGTACGAGCAGTACTTC. Its protein product is CASSRGGYEQYF.

The chain joins TRBV13 to TRBJ1-1; D uncertain. This CDR3 has 13 residues. Germline loops: CDR1 PRHDT, CDR2 FYEKMQ (reference sequence). V was shortened by 6 bases and J by 6 bases, with 14 bases between the two germline ends. The DNA of the CDR3 is TGTGCCAGCAGATTTTGGTTGGGCGCTGAAGCTTTCTTT. Its protein product is CASRFWLGAEAFF.

The chain couples TRBV6-5 to TRBJ1-1, with D maybe TRBD1 (5 bases). The CDR3 is 15 amino acids. In germline, CDR1 is MNHEY, CDR2 SVGAGI. With 2 bases removed from V and 0 bases from J, the gap between germline ends came to 10 bases. In DNA form, the CDR3 reads TGTGCCAGCAGTTACGGGGGAGGGATGAACACTGAAGCTTTCTTT. The encoded protein is CASSYGGGMNTEAFF.

The gene calls are TRBV5-1 and TRBJ1-2; D is ambiguous. CDR3 length: 14 residues. CDR1 SGHRS and CDR2 YFSETQ come from the germline V gene. Trimming took off 0 bases at V and 0 bases at J, with 6 bases between the two ends. CDR3 nucleotide sequence: TGCGCCAGCAGCTTGGAAAGGGCTAACTATGGCTACACCTTC. This sequence encodes CASSLERANYGYTF.

This clone appeared a single time. In DNA form, the CDR3 reads TGTGCCAGCAGCCAAGTGGGGGGTAGCGGGGAAAAAGAGACCCAGTACTTC. Translated: CASSQVGGSGEKETQYF. V is TRBV3-1 (or the pseudogene TRBV3-2) and J is TRBJ2-5; TRBD2 aligns across 8 bases. The germline V gene has CDR1 LGHDT and CDR2 YNNKEL (reference sequence). CDR3 length equals 17 residues. Germline trimming cut 1 base from V and 3 bases from J; bases unmatched to any gene: 10.

The chain recombines TRBV4-1 with TRBJ1-3; 7 positions agree with TRBD1. Trimming removed 3 bases from V and 7 bases from J; junction bases left unmatched: 6. This CDR3 is 14 amino acids long. CDR1 and CDR2 (germline): MGHRA, YSYEKL. The CDR3 loop is CASSQDMTGNTIYF. For the CDR3, the DNA is TGCGCCAGCAGCCAGGATATGACAGGGAACACCATATATTTT.

The chain links TRBV5-5 to TRBJ1-1; D not certain. The germline CDR1 and CDR2 sequences are SGHKS and YYEKEE (reference sequence). The CDR3 contains 13 residues. V dropped 2 bases and J dropped 0 bases, with 5 bases sitting between them. The CDR3 loop is CASSFLMNTEAFF. Here the CDR3 DNA reads TGTGCCAGCAGCTTTCTTATGAACACTGAAGCTTTCTTT. Combining the CDR3 with reference TRBV5-5 and TRBJ1-1 gives the whole variable domain DAGVTQSPTHLIKTRGQQVTLRCSPISGHKSVSWYQQVLGQGPQFIFQYYEKEERGRGNFPDRFSARQFPNYSSELNVNALLLGDSALYLCASSFLMNTEAFFGQGTRLTVV.

The CDR3 is CASSLDGVTEAFF. DNA for the CDR3: TGCGCCAGCAGCTTGGACGGGGTCACTGAAGCTTTCTTT. This chain uses TRBV5-1 with TRBJ1-1; D ambiguous. The CDR3 sequence is 13 residues long. V was clipped by 0 bases and J by 4 bases, with 7 bases between them. The germline V gene encodes CDR1 SGHRS and CDR2 YFSETQ.